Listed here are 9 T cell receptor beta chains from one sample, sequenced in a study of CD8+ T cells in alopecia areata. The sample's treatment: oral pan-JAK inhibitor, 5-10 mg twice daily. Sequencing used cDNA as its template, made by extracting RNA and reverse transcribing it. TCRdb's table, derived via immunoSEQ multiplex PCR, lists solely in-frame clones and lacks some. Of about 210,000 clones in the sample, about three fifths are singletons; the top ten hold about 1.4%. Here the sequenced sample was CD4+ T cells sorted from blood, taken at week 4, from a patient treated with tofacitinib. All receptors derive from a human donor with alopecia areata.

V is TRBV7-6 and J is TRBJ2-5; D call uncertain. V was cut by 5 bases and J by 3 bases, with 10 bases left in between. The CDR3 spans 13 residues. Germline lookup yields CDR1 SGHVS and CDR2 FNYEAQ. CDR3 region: CASSLTAEETQYF. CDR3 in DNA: TGTGCCAGCAGCCTTACAGCCGAAGAGACCCAGTACTTC.

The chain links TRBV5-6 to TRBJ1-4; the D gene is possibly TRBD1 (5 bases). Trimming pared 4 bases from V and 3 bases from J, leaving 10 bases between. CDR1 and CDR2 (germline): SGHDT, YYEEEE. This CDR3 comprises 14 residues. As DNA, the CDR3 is TGTGCCAGCAGCCCTACAGGACCTAATGAAAAACTGTTTTTT. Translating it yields CASSPTGPNEKLFF.

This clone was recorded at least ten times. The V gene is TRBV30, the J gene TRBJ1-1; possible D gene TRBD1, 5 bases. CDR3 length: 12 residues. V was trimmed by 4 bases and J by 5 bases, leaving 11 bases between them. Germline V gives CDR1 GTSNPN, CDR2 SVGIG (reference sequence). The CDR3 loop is CAWIERGTEAFF. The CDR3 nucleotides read TGTGCCTGGATTGAAAGGGGTACTGAAGCTTTCTTT.

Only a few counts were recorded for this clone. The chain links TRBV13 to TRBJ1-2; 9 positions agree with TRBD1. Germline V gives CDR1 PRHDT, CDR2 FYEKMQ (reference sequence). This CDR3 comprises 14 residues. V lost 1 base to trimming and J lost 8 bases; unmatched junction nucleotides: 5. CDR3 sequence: CASSLEGQGYGYTF. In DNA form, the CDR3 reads TGTGCCAGCAGCTTAGAGGGACAGGGATACGGCTACACCTTC.

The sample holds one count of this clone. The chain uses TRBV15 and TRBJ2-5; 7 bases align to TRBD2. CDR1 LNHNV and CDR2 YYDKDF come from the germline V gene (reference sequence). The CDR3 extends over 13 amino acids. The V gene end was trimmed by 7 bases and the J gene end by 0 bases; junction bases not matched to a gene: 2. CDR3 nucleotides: TGTGCCACCAAGCTAGCGGACCAAGAGACCCAGTACTTC. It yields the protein CATKLADQETQYF.

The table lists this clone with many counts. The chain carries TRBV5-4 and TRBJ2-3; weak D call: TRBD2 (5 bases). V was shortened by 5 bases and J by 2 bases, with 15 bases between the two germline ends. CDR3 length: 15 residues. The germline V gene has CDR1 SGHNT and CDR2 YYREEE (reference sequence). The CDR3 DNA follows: TGTGCCAGCAGTTCCATTGGACTTGACACAGATACGCAGTATTTT. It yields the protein CASSSIGLDTDTQYF.

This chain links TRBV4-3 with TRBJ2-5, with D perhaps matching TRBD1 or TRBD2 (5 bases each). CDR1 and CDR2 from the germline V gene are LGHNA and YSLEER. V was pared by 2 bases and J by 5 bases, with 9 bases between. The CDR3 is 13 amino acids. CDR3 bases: TGCGCCAGCAGCCAAACGGGGCAGGAGACCCAGTACTTC. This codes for CASSQTGQETQYF.

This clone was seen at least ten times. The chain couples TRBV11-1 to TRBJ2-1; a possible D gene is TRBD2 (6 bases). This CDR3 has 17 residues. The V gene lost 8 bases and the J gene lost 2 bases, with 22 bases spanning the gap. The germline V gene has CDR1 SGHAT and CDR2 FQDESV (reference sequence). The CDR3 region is CASSRRRNSGTYNEQFF. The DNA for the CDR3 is TGTGCCAGCTCCCGTAGGAGGAATAGCGGAACCTACAATGAGCAGTTCTTC.

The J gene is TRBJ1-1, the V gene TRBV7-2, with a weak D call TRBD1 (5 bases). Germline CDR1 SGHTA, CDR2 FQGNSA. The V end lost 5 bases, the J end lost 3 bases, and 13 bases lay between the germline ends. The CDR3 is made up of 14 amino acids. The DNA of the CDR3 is TGTGCCAGCAGCCAACTGCGGGGCCACACTGAAGCTTTCTTT. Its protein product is CASSQLRGHTEAFF.